The T cell receptor beta chain described here comes from a study of blood T cell repertoires in COVID-19. Study-level background: There were acute and convalescent COVID-19 samples, and they came from the United States, Italy and Spain. T cells, B-cell-depleted T cells, or PBMCs supplied cDNA or gDNA.

CDR3 length: 16 residues. V dropped 4 bases and J dropped 6; count of bases not matched to a gene: 6. The germline CDR1 and CDR2 sequences are SGHTA and FQGNSA. Per the authors' pipeline: Amplification from reference gene primers served as the basis for estimated nucleated cell counts. Using immunoSEQ multiplex PCR, the repertoire was profiled, and TCRdb retains in-frame clones only, with some absent. That table supplies the V and J calls and clone size; D and trimming were determined from the DNA. The sample lists approximately 20,000 clones, around nine tenths occurring once. The J gene is TRBJ2-3, the V gene TRBV7-2, with 14 bases matching TRBD2. This clonotype was sampled from a human donor in a cohort sampled during active COVID-19. Sequencing was carried out using peripheral blood. DNA of the CDR3: TGTGCCAGCAGCTGGACTAGCGGGGGGCGATTGGATACGCAGTATTTT. Its translation is CASSWTSGGRLDTQYF. The full variable domain, rest sourced from reference TRBV7-2 and TRBJ2-3, is GAGVSQSPSNKVTEKGKDVELRCDPISGHTALYWYRQSLGQGLEFLIYFQGNSAPDKSGLPSDRFSAERTGGSVSTLTIQRTQQEDSAVYLCASSWTSGGRLDTQYFGPGTRLTVL.